This T cell receptor beta chain was sequenced for a study of naive and memory T cell subsets. This CDR3 spans 14 amino acids. V shed 5 bases and J 8 bases; nucleotides not matched to a gene: 8. Germline loops: CDR1 MNHEY, CDR2 SVGEGT. The beta constant-region primer was an equimolar mix of two oligonucleotides covering TRBC1 and TRBC2. Nested alpha and beta constant-region primers with the SP2 primer drove four PCR rounds on ligated cDNA. Each CDR3 protein is one row after TCRdb ran MiXCR on the UMI-ligation and nested PCR reads. The sample includes tens of thousands of distinct CDR3 sequences, around 9% of them seen just once.

This clonotype originated in a human donor in good health. The sequenced sample was naive CD8+ T cells from blood. This chain uses TRBV6-2 or TRBV6-3 with TRBJ2-7; 11 bases match TRBD1. The CDR3 reads CASSGTGGTMKQYF. DNA for the CDR3: TGTGCCAGCAGTGGGACAGGGGGTACTATGAAGCAGTACTTC.